The rows below give T cell receptor beta chains drawn from one sample of a study of T cell responses to AZD1222 COVID-19 vaccine. Libraries were prepared by immunoSEQ multiplex PCR; TCRdb keeps only in-frame clonotypes and omits some of them. The sample contains 100,000 or so clones, about 87% of which appear only once. Sequencing used peripheral blood, obtained on day 0 of AZD1222 vaccination. The receptors shown here come from an adult in good health. Each CDR3 is given with its conserved first and last residue. The order of the fields is J gene, clone size, V gene, D gene, CDR3 protein, CDR3 DNA. The D gene is left open where the match is weak. Clone size is not always given. Where it is, it says once, few, many or a class for expanded clones.

TRBJ2-3 NA TRBV10-3 TRBD1 CAISESGSRTGTDTQYF TGTGCCATCAGTGAGTCGGGGAGTCGGACAGGGACAGATACGCAGTATTTT
TRBJ1-4 NA TRBV5-3 NA CARSLSKGNEKLFF TGTGCCAGAAGCTTGTCAAAAGGGAATGAAAAACTGTTTTTT
TRBJ2-6 NA TRBV5-5 NA CASSLGPSSGANVLTF TGTGCCAGCAGTTTGGGACCAAGCTCTGGGGCCAACGTCCTGACTTTC
TRBJ1-2 NA TRBV9 TRBD1 CASSVALAGGYGYTF TGTGCCAGCAGCGTAGCTCTGGCAGGGGGATATGGCTACACCTTC
TRBJ2-7 NA TRBV6-1 NA CASSEGRGGEQYF TGTGCCAGCAGTGAAGGTAGAGGGGGAGAGCAGTACTTC
TRBJ1-4 NA TRBV11-3 NA CASSFGEVEKLFF TGTGCCAGCAGCTTTGGTGAGGTGGAGAAACTGTTTTTT
TRBJ2-5 NA TRBV27 NA CASSPTRAGFSFRETQYF TGTGCCAGCAGTCCCACCCGGGCAGGGTTTAGTTTTAGAGAGACCCAGTACTTC
TRBJ2-7 NA TRBV6-6 NA CAILQGVNRVPYEQYF TGTGCCATCCTTCAAGGAGTGAACAGGGTTCCCTACGAGCAGTACTTC
TRBJ2-7 few TRBV5-1 NA CASSSAQSYEQYF TGCGCCAGCAGCTCCGCCCAATCCTACGAGCAGTACTTC
TRBJ2-7 NA TRBV25-1 TRBD2 CAGGGGLAYSYEQYF TGTGCAGGGGGGGGCGGACTAGCGTACTCCTACGAGCAGTACTTC
TRBJ2-7 NA TRBV7-9 NA CASSLDGPSYYEQYF TGTGCCAGCAGCTTAGATGGTCCTTCCTACTACGAGCAGTACTTC
TRBJ1-2 once TRBV28 TRBD1 CASSAPGEGANYGYTF TGTGCCAGCAGTGCCCCAGGGGAGGGGGCAAACTATGGCTACACCTTC
TRBJ2-7 NA TRBV7-9 NA CASSLVGGQQYEQYF TGTGCCAGCAGCTTAGTCGGGGGACAGCAGTACGAGCAGTACTTC
TRBJ2-4 NA TRBV5-5 NA CASSPGRTSTKNIQYF TGTGCCAGCAGCCCTGGACGGACCTCAACCAAAAACATTCAGTACTTC
TRBJ1-2 NA TRBV28 NA CASSLARSRGYTF TGTGCCAGCAGTTTAGCGCGTTCCCGTGGCTACACCTTC
TRBJ2-1 NA TRBV5-1 NA CASSLQPSSSYNEQFF TGCGCCAGCAGCTTGCAGCCCTCTAGCTCCTACAATGAGCAGTTCTTC
TRBJ1-3 NA TRBV2 TRBD1 CASSGRQGHSGNTIYF TGTGCCAGCAGCGGTCGACAGGGACACTCTGGAAACACCATATATTTT
TRBJ2-7 NA TRBV6-5 NA CASGRTSSYEQYF TGTGCCAGCGGACGAACCAGCTCCTACGAGCAGTACTTC
TRBJ1-3 few TRBV6-5 NA CASSLDVSSGNTIYF TGTGCCAGCAGTTTAGACGTAAGCTCTGGAAACACCATATATTTT
TRBJ2-7 NA TRBV10-3 TRBD2 CAISGPSGTSLSPEQYF TGTGCCATCAGTGGGCCCTCCGGGACTAGTTTAAGTCCCGAGCAGTACTTC
TRBJ2-1 few TRBV7-9 TRBD2 CASSQRGSSYNEQFF TGTGCCAGCAGCCAGCGGGGGAGCTCCTACAATGAGCAGTTCTTC
TRBJ1-1 once TRBV19 TRBD1 CASSNPGTGITEAFF TGTGCCAGTAGTAATCCCGGGACAGGGATCACTGAAGCTTTCTTT
TRBJ2-3 few TRBV10-3 NA CATRDLNTDTQYF TGTGCCACCCGGGACCTTAACACAGATACGCAGTATTTT
TRBJ1-6 NA TRBV25-1 NA CASSPSGDSPLHF TGTGCCAGCAGTCCTTCAGGGGATTCACCCCTCCACTTT
TRBJ1-1 NA TRBV5-4 NA CASSPGGVQGRSFF TGTGCCAGCAGCCCAGGCGGGGTTCAGGGGAGGTCATTCTTT
TRBJ1-2 NA TRBV5-5 TRBD1 CASSLEGLGGGSYTF TGTGCCAGCAGCTTGGAGGGTTTAGGGGGCGGGAGCTACACCTTC
TRBJ1-1 NA TRBV6-5 NA CASPPSVGNTEAFF TGTGCCAGCCCGCCCTCAGTAGGGAACACTGAAGCTTTCTTT
TRBJ1-1 NA TRBV7-3 NA CASSFAGGNTEAFF TGTGCCAGCAGCTTCGCCGGGGGGAACACTGAAGCTTTCTTT
TRBJ1-2 NA TRBV24-1 NA CATSDLATNYGYTF TGTGCCACCAGTGATTTGGCGACAAACTATGGCTACACCTTC
TRBJ1-2 NA TRBV4-2 NA CASSQAGQGAGYTF TGTGCCAGCAGCCAAGCGGGGCAGGGTGCTGGCTACACCTTC
TRBJ1-3 few TRBV28 TRBD1 CASSPGTGSGNTIYF TGTGCCAGCAGTCCAGGGACAGGGTCCGGAAACACCATATATTTT
TRBJ2-5 NA TRBV7-3 NA CASSRGGQGQETQYF TGTGCCAGCAGCCGGGGGGGACAGGGACAAGAGACCCAGTACTTC
TRBJ1-1 NA TRBV19 NA CASSTGHVIKAFF TGTGCCAGTAGCACCGGACATGTTATTAAAGCTTTCTTT